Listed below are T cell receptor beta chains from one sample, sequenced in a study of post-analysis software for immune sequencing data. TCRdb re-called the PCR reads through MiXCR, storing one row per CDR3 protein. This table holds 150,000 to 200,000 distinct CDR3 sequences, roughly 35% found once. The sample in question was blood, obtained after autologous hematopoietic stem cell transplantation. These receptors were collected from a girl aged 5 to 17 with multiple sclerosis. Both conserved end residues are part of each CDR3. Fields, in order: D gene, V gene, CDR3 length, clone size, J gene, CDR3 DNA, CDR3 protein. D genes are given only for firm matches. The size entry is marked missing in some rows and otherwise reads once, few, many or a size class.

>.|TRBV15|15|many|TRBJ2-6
TGTGCCACCAGCAGAGATAAAGGTGGGGCCAACGTCCTGACTTTC
CATSRDKGGANVLTF
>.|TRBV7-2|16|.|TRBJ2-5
TGTGCCAGCAGCTTAGTGGGGGCACTTACTCAAGAGACCCAGTACTTC
CASSLVGALTQETQYF
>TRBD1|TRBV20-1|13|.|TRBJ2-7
TGCAGTGCTCGTAACAGGGGCTCCTACGAGCAGTACTTC
CSARNRGSYEQYF
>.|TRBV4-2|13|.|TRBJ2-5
TGTGCCAGCAGCCAAGAGCCCCGAGAGACCCAGTACTTC
CASSQEPRETQYF
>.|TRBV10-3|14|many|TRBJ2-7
TGTGCCATCAGTGAGTCTGACGGATCCTACGAGCAGTACTTC
CAISESDGSYEQYF
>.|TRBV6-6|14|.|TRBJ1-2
TGTGCCAGCTGGGGTTTGGGGTCCATAGGTGGCTACACCTTC
CASWGLGSIGGYTF
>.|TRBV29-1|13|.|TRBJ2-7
TGCAGCGTTGAAGACAGAGAAAACTACGAGCAGTACTTC
CSVEDRENYEQYF
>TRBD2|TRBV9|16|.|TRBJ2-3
TGTGCCAGCAGCGTAGAAGACGGGAGGTACACAGATACGCAGTATTTT
CASSVEDGRYTDTQYF
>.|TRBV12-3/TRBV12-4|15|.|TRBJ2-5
TGTGCCAGCAGTTTAGCGCTGGGGTCGGGAGAGACCCAGTACTTC
CASSLALGSGETQYF
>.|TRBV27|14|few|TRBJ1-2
TGTGCCAGCAGCACGGACAGCTCTTTCTATGGCTACACCTTC
CASSTDSSFYGYTF
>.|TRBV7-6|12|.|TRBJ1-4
TGTGCCAGCAGCAAAAGGGACGGTAAACTGTTTTTT
CASSKRDGKLFF
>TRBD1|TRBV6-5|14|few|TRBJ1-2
TGTGCCAGCATAACCGCTCCAGGGGGCAGTGGCTACACCTTC
CASITAPGGSGYTF
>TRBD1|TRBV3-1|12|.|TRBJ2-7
TGTGCCAGCAGCGGACAGGGGCACGAGCAGTACTTC
CASSGQGHEQYF
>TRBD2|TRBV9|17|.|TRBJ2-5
TGTGCCAGCAGCGCCCAACTAGCGGGAGGCTGGGAGGAGACCCAGTACTTC
CASSAQLAGGWEETQYF
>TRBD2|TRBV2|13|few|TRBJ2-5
TGTGCCAGATCTAGCGGGAGCGGGGAGACCCAGTACTTC
CARSSGSGETQYF
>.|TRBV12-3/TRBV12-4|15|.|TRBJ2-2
TGTGCCAGCAGTTTTGCCAGCCGCAACACCGGGGAGCTGTTTTTT
CASSFASRNTGELFF
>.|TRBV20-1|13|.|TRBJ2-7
TGCAGTGCTAGGGCCGCGGGATTTTACGAGCAGTACTTC
CSARAAGFYEQYF
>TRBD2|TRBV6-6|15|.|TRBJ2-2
TGTGCCAGCAGTTTCCCTAGCGGGAACACCGGGGAGCTGTTTTTT
CASSFPSGNTGELFF